This T cell receptor (beta chain) was identified in a study of blood T cell repertoires in COVID-19 (dated by TCRdb to 2020 to 2022). Study-wide context: The collaborator samples originated in the United States, Italy and Spain and spanned the acute and convalescent phases of COVID-19. The repertoires were made available in a free public database intended to serve as a resource for research on the immune response to SARS-CoV-2. Subjects who had been exposed to COVID-19, were actively infected with it, or had recovered from it provided the deeply sampled blood TCRbeta repertoires that made up the dataset. Where available, HLA class I and class II types were obtained from metadata supplied by the sample provider rather than from assay-based typing. The prospective study material was composed of cDNA or gDNA derived from T cells, B-cell-depleted T cells, or PBMCs. The samples were drawn from two sources: the first 160 participants of the ongoing ImmuneRACE study, and about 1,300 subjects contributed by 6 global collaborators. Sample metadata almost always included a de-identified subject ID, COVID-19 status, age in years and sex. What the study reported, not specific to this receptor: The quantity of clinical and demographic metadata differed by source and by participant and was supplied without curation.

TCRbeta CDR3 regions were amplified from genomic DNA using the immunoSEQ Assay, a bias-controlled multiplex PCR. In the source study's methods: Within the assay, amplification of reference gene primers was used to estimate how many nucleated cells each sample contained. Sequence reads were collapsed and filtered to measure the absolute abundance of every unique TCRbeta CDR3 rearrangement. For each sample, productive Simpson clonality was calculated as the square root of Simpson's diversity index over productive rearrangements. TCRdb stores this immuneACCESS table with in-frame sequences only. Part of the clones is absent; in the studies checked, under half of the shortfall reflects unresolved V genes, and no reason is known for the rest. The DNA gave D and trimming, while V, J and clone size come from that table. The sample has some 150,000 clones on record, about nine tenths of them singletons. Clones ranked in the top ten supply under 3% of the sample.

Of note for this clone: Its target antigen remains unknown. Per-nucleotide qualities are absent, and no much larger clonotype sits a single base away.

Including cysteine and phenylalanine, the CDR3 has 16 amino acids. This entry keeps only the CDR3 DNA: 48 bases, framed from base 1. V trim: 5 bases; J trim: 2 bases; unmatched bases: 10. The CDR1 and CDR2 encoded by the germline V gene (reference sequence) are SEHNR and FQNEAQ. Each collaborating institution followed its own protocols to collect whole blood in K2EDTA tubes. For TCRbeta analysis, collaborator samples were shipped as frozen whole blood, as isolated PBMCs, or as DNA extracted from either sample type. Sequencing was done on a sample of peripheral blood. This sequence uses TRBV7-9 and TRBJ2-5; TRBD1 agrees with 8 junctional bases. The TCR was taken from a human donor in a cohort sampled during active COVID-19. This receptor has the CDR3 CASSSYRGMKQETQYF. The nucleotide sequence is TGTGCCAGCAGCAGTTACAGGGGGATGAAGCAAGAGACCCAGTACTTC.